These 15 T cell receptor beta chains originate from one sample sequenced in a study of T cell responses to AZD1222 COVID-19 vaccine. Assay: immunoSEQ multiplex PCR; the TCRdb copy retains only in-frame clones and omits some. The table records around 130,000 clones, about 88% of them present only once. The material sequenced was peripheral blood, taken 28 days after the second AZD1222 dose. These receptors were taken from an adult who received the AZD1222 COVID-19 vaccine.

The chain employs TRBV30 and TRBJ2-1, with 10 bases matching TRBD2. The germline gives CDR1 GTSNPN, CDR2 SVGIG (reference sequence). The CDR3 is 14 amino acids. The ends lost 1 base at V and 7 bases at J; junction bases unmatched: 4. Written as DNA, the CDR3 is TGTGCCTGGAGTGGGCTAGCGGGAGTAAATGAGCAGTTCTTC. It translates to CAWSGLAGVNEQFF.

The CDR3 is CASSADRVYYEQYF. CDR3 DNA: TGTGCCAGCAGTGCGGACAGGGTCTACTACGAGCAGTACTTC. The V call is TRBV6-4, the J call TRBJ2-7, with 8 nucleotides matching TRBD1. The CDR3 runs 14 residues. Per the germline V gene, CDR1 is MRHNA and CDR2 is SNTAGT. After removal of 4 bases from V and 3 bases from J, the junction contained 5 bases not matched to a gene.

The rearrangement joins TRBV5-1 to TRBJ2-7; D perhaps matches TRBD1 (5 bases). The germline gives CDR1 SGHRS, CDR2 YFSETQ. This CDR3 is built from 15 residues. V lost 4 bases and J lost 7, with 21 bases in between. The chain's CDR3 is CASSPNQGRVGEQYF. DNA for the CDR3: TGCGCCAGCAGCCCCAATCAGGGAAGAGTGGGGGAGCAGTACTTC.

V is TRBV28 and J is TRBJ2-3; a possible D gene is TRBD2 (5 bases). This CDR3 contains 15 residues. Germline CDR1 is MDHEN and CDR2 is SYDVKM. V was trimmed by 8 bases and J by 4 bases, leaving 19 bases between them. CDR3 amino acids: CASSPRLSRADTQYF. In DNA, the CDR3 is TGTGCCAGCTCTCCAAGACTGTCGAGGGCAGATACGCAGTATTTT.

The gene calls are TRBV19 and TRBJ1-4; 8 bases align to TRBD1. The CDR3 has 16 amino acids. From germline, CDR1 is LNHDA and CDR2 SQIVND (reference sequence). The junction had 14 bases not matched to a gene; V was cut back by 6 bases and J by 8 bases. The CDR3 nucleotides are TGTGCCAGTAGCCAACGTATAGGACAGGGAAGCGAAAAACTGTTTTTT. As protein: CASSQRIGQGSEKLFF.

As DNA, the CDR3 is TGCGCCAGCAGCCCAGGGTGGGGAAACACCATATATTTT. Translated, it gives CASSPGWGNTIYF. The genes are TRBV4-3 and TRBJ1-3; a possible D gene is TRBD1 (5 bases). Germline CDR1 is LGHNA and CDR2 is YSLEER. The CDR3 runs to 13 residues. Trimming left V 4 bases short and J 4 bases short, with 8 bases between.

The J gene is TRBJ2-7, the V gene TRBV5-1, with 10 bases lining up with TRBD1. V was pared by 4 bases and J by 1 base, with 5 bases of the junction left unmatched. The CDR3 extends over 15 amino acids. CDR1 SGHRS and CDR2 YFSETQ come from the germline V gene. The chain's CDR3 is CASSPGQGRSYEQYF. The CDR3, as DNA: TGCGCCAGCAGCCCGGGACAGGGGCGGTCCTACGAGCAGTACTTC.

This chain connects TRBV6-5 to TRBJ1-2, with 7 bases fitting TRBD1. J was trimmed by 8 bases and V by 6 bases; bases with no gene match: 6. The CDR3 is 12 residues long. Germline loops: CDR1 MNHEY, CDR2 SVGAGI. CDR3 sequence reads: CASRILQGGYTF. CDR3 DNA: TGTGCCAGCAGAATTTTACAGGGGGGCTACACCTTC.

The chain carries TRBV7-8 and TRBJ1-1, with D maybe TRBD1 (6 bases). Germline V gene data show CDR1 as SGHVS and CDR2 as FQNEAQ. The CDR3 contains 15 residues. V gave up 2 bases and J gave up 1 base, with 11 bases separating them. CDR3 coding DNA: TGTGCCAGCAGCTTAAGTGTACAGGGGAACACTGAAGCTTTCTTT. This translates into CASSLSVQGNTEAFF.

The rearrangement uses TRBV4-3 and TRBJ1-3; D not certain. Between the trimmed V and J ends, which lost 1 base and 0 bases, there was a span of 7 bases. CDR1 and CDR2 from the germline V gene are LGHNA and YSLEER. The CDR3 extends over 15 amino acids. The CDR3 sequence is CASSQGGASGNTIYF. The CDR3 DNA reads as TGCGCCAGCAGCCAAGGCGGAGCCTCTGGAAACACCATATATTTT.

The chain combines TRBV7-6 with TRBJ2-5; TRBD1 or TRBD2 may be the D gene (6 bases each). The CDR3 spans 14 residues. Germline assignment: CDR1 SGHVS and CDR2 FNYEAQ. The V end was cut by 0 bases, the J end by 4 bases, with 9 bases between. The CDR3 DNA sequence: TGTGCCAGCAGCTTAGCAGGGGGGCGAGAGACCCAGTACTTC. This gives the protein CASSLAGGRETQYF.

This chain joins TRBV29-1 and TRBJ1-1; D gene uncertain. CDR1 is SQVTM and CDR2 is ANQGSEA in the germline V gene. The CDR3 runs 11 residues. Trimming stripped 6 bases from V and 2 bases from J, with 7 bases between. The CDR3 region is CSVGSNTEAFF. DNA of the CDR3: TGCAGCGTGGGAAGTAACACTGAAGCTTTCTTT.

The genes are TRBV4-1 and TRBJ1-4; 8 bases agree with TRBD1. V lost 3 bases and J lost 8; bases outside the gene matches: 2. Germline V CDR1 and CDR2: MGHRA, YSYEKL. The CDR3 extends over 13 amino acids. CDR3 sequence (DNA): TGCGCCAGCAGCCAGAGGGACAGGGAAAAACTGTTTTTT. Its protein is CASSQRDREKLFF.

The chain is built from TRBV15 and TRBJ2-2, with D perhaps TRBD1 (6 bases). Between the trimmed V and J ends, which lost 4 bases and 2 bases, there was a span of 11 bases. The germline gives CDR1 LNHNV, CDR2 YYDKDF (reference sequence). The CDR3 contains 15 residues. The CDR3 region is CATSNPGVNTGELFF. CDR3 coding DNA: TGTGCCACCAGCAATCCAGGGGTAAACACCGGGGAGCTGTTTTTT.

Here the CDR3 DNA reads TGCGCCAGCAGCCCCTGGAGGGGGGGCAACTATGGCTACACCTTC. Translated: CASSPWRGGNYGYTF. The V call is TRBV4-3, the J call TRBJ1-2, with a tentative D call TRBD1 (6 bases). V was shortened by 4 bases and J by 2 bases, with 14 bases between the two germline ends. CDR1 and CDR2 (germline): LGHNA, YSLEER. The CDR3 is 15 residues long.